The present T cell receptor (beta chain) was sequenced within a study of blood T cell repertoires in COVID-19. Study at large: The samples span acute and convalescent COVID-19 from the United States, Italy and Spain. The cDNA or gDNA used as material had been derived from T cells, B-cell-depleted T cells, or PBMCs.

V was trimmed by 1 base and J by 7 bases, leaving 18 bases between them. Germline CDR1 reads SGHDT; CDR2 reads YYEEEE. The CDR3 sequence is 15 residues long. As processed by the authors: Amplification from reference gene primers served as the basis for estimated nucleated cell counts. The repertoire was sequenced with immunoSEQ multiplex PCR; TCRdb's copy has only in-frame clones and lacks some. The V and J calls and clone size are taken from that table; D and trimming were inferred from the DNA. The table records 200,000 to 250,000 clones, more than 75% of them present only once. This TCR came from a woman aged 65 to 85 with COVID-19, enrolled during active disease. The sequenced sample consisted of peripheral blood. The genes are TRBV5-6 and TRBJ2-7; perhaps TRBD2 as D (6 bases). This CDR3 is CASSLRRGIKDEQYF. Written as DNA, the CDR3 is TGTGCCAGCAGCTTGCGTCGGGGGATTAAGGATGAGCAGTACTTC.